The source of this T cell receptor beta chain is a study of blood T cell repertoires in COVID-19. Looking at the study overall: COVID-19 samples from acute and convalescent phases originated in the United States, Italy and Spain. The analysed material was cDNA or gDNA that came from T cells, B-cell-depleted T cells, or PBMCs.

In the authors' methods: Estimated nucleated cell counts came from reference gene primer amplification. Clones were sequenced by immunoSEQ multiplex PCR, and TCRdb holds only the in-frame ones, with some missing. The V and J calls and the clone size are those of that table, but D and trimming were determined from the DNA. The sample holds 150,000 to 200,000 clones, approximately 86% seen once. Germline lookup yields CDR1 SGHRS and CDR2 YFSETQ. V was trimmed by 0 bases and J by 0 bases, leaving 10 bases between them. The CDR3 extends over 17 amino acids. This clone was found once. Sequencing was carried out using peripheral blood. The source of this sequence is a man between 65 and 80 years old with active or convalescent COVID-19. J is TRBJ1-6 and V is TRBV5-1; D might be TRBD1 (5 bases). The DNA for the CDR3 is TGCGCCAGCAGCTTGGGACAGCGCAGCTCCTATAATTCACCCCTCCACTTT. The encoded protein is CASSLGQRSSYNSPLHF. The full variable domain, rest sourced from reference TRBV5-1 and TRBJ1-6, is KAGVTQTPRYLIKTRGQQVTLSCSPISGHRSVSWYQQTPGQGLQFLFEYFSETQRNKGNFPGRFSGRQFSNSRSEMNVSTLELGDSALYLCASSLGQRSSYNSPLHFGNGTRLTVT.